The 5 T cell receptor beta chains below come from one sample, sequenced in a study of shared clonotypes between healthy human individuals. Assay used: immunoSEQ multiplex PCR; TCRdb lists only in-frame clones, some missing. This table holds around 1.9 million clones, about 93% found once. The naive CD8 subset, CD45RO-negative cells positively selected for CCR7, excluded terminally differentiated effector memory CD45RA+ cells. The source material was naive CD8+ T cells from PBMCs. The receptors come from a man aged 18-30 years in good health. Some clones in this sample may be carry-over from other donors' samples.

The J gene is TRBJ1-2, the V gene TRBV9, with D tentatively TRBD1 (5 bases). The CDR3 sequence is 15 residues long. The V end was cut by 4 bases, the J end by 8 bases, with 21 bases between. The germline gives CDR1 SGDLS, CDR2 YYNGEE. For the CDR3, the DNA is TGTGCCAGCAGCACGCCCGTCGGCGGGGCGTACGGCTACACCTTC. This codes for CASSTPVGGAYGYTF.

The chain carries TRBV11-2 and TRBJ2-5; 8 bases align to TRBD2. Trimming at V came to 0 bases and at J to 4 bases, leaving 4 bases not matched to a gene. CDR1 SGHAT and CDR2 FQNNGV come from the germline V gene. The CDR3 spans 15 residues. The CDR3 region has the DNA TGTGCCAGCAGCTTAGAAGCGGGAGAACGAGAGACCCAGTACTTC. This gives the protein CASSLEAGERETQYF.

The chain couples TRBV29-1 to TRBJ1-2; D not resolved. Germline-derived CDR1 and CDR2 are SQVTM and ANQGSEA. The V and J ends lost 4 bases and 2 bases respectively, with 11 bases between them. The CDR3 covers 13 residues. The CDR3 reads CSVGPLGNYGYTF. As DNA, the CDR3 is TGCAGCGTTGGACCGTTGGGGAACTATGGCTACACCTTC.

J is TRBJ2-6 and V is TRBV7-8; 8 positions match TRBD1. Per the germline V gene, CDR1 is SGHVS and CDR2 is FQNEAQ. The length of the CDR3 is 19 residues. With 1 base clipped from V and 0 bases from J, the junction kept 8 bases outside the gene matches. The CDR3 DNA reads TGTGCCAGCAGCTTAGTCCCGGGGACAGGTTTCTCTGGGGCCAACGTCCTGACTTTC. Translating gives CASSLVPGTGFSGANVLTF.

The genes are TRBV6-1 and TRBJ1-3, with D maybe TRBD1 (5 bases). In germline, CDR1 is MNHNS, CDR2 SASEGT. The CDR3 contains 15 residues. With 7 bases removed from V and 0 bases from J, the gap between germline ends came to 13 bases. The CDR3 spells CASTQRGYSGNTIYF. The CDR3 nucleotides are TGTGCCAGCACCCAACGGGGGTACTCTGGAAACACCATATATTTT.